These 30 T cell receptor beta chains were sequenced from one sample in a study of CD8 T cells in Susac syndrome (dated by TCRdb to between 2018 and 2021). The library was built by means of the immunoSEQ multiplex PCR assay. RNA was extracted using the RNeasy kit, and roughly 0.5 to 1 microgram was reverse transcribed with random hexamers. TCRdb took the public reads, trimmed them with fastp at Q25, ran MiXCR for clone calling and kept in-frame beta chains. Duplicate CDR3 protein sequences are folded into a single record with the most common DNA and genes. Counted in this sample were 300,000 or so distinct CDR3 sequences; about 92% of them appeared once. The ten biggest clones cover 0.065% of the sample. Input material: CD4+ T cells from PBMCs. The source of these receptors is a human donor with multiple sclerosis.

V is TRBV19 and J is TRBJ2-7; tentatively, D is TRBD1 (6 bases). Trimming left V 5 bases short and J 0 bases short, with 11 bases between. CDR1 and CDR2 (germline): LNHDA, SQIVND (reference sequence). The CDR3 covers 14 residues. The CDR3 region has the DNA TGTGCCAGTAGTCAAGACAGGAGCTCCTACGAGCAGTACTTC. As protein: CASSQDRSSYEQYF.

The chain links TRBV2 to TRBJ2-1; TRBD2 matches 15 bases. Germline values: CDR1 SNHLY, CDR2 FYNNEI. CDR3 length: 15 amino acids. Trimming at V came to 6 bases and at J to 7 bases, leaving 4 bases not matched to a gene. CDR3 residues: CASRPGTSGRNEQFF. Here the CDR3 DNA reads TGTGCCAGCAGGCCCGGGACTAGCGGGAGGAATGAGCAGTTCTTC.

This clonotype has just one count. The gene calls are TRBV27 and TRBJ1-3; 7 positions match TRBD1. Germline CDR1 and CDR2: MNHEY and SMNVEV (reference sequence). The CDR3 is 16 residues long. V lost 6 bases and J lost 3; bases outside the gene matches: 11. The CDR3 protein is CASRSYRGEFGNTIYF. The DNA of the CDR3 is TGTGCCAGCAGATCGTACAGGGGCGAATTTGGAAACACCATATATTTT.

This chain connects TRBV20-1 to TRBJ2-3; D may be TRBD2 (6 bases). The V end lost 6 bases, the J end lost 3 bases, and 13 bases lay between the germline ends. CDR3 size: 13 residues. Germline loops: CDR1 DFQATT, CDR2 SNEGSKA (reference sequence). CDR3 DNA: TGCAGTGCCGGGACTCCTGGAACAGATACGCAGTATTTT. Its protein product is CSAGTPGTDTQYF.

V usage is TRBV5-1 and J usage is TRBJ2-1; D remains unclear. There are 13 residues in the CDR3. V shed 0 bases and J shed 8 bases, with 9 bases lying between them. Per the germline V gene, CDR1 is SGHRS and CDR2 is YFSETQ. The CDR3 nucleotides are TGCGCCAGCAGCTTGGAAAGTCTAGATGAGCAGTTCTTC. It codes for CASSLESLDEQFF.

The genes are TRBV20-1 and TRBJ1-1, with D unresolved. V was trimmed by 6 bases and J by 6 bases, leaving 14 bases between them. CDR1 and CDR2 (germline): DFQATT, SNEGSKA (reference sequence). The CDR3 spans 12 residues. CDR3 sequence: CSAQSARSEAFF. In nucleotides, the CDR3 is TGCAGTGCCCAATCGGCCCGATCTGAAGCTTTCTTT.

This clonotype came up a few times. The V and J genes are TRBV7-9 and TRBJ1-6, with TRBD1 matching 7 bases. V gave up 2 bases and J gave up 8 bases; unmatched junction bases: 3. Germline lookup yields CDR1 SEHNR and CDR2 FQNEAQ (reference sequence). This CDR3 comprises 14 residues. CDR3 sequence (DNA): TGTGCCAGCAGCTTAAGACAGGGCGATTCACCCCTCCACTTT. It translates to CASSLRQGDSPLHF.

In DNA form, the CDR3 reads TGTGCCCTCAGGCTGGATAGCAATCAGCCCCAGCATTTT. This translates into CALRLDSNQPQHF. This chain links TRBV11-2 with TRBJ1-5; D unclear. Germline assignment: CDR1 SGHAT and CDR2 FQNNGV. Trimming stripped 11 bases from V and 0 bases from J, with 11 bases between. This CDR3 has 13 residues.

The CDR3 DNA reads as TGTGCCAGCAGCCAATACCAGTGGAGTGGGGTCTCGGCTGAAGCTTTCTTT. Amino acid sequence: CASSQYQWSGVSAEAFF. The V call is TRBV3-1, the J call TRBJ1-1; D uncertain. The CDR3 contains 17 residues. Trimming pared 2 bases from V and 6 bases from J, leaving 22 bases between. The germline gives CDR1 LGHDT, CDR2 YNNKEL (reference sequence). Full variable domain (rest looked up from reference TRBV3-1 and TRBJ1-1): DTAVSQTPKYLVTQMGNDKSIKCEQNLGHDTMYWYKQDSKKFLKIMFSYNNKELIINETVPNRFSPKSPDKAHLNLHINSLELGDSAVYFCASSQYQWSGVSAEAFFGQGTRLTVV.

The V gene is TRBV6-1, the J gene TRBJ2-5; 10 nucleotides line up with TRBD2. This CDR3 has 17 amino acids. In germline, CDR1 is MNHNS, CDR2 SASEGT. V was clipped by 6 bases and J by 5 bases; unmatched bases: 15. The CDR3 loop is CASRLLAGAGRVETQYF. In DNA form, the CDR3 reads TGTGCCAGCAGACTCCTAGCGGGGGCGGGCCGTGTGGAGACCCAGTACTTC.

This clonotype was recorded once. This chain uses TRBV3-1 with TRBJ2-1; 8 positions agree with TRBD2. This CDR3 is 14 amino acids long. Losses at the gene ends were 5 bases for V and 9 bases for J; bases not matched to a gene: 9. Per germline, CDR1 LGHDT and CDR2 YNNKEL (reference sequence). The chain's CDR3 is CASSSGTSMLEQFF. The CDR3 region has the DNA TGTGCCAGCAGCTCCGGGACTAGTATGCTTGAGCAGTTCTTC.

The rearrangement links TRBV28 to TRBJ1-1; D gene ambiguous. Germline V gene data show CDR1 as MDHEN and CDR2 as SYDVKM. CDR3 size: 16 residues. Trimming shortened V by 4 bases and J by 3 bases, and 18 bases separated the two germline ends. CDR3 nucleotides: TGTGCCAGCAGTTCTCCTACGACCCGTTTGTACACTGAAGCTTTCTTT. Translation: CASSSPTTRLYTEAFF.

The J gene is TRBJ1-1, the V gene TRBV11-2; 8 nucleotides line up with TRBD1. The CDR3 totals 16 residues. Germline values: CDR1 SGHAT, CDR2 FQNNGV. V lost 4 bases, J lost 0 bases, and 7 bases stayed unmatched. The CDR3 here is CASSSPDRGLNTEAFF. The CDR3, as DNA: TGTGCCAGCAGCTCCCCCGACAGGGGCTTGAACACTGAAGCTTTCTTT.

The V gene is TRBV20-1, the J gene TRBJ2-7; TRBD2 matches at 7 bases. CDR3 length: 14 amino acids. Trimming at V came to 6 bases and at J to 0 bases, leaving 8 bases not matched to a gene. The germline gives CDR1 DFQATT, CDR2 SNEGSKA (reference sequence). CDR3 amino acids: CSANSGLLSYEQYF. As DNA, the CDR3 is TGCAGTGCCAATAGCGGGCTTCTCTCCTACGAGCAGTACTTC.

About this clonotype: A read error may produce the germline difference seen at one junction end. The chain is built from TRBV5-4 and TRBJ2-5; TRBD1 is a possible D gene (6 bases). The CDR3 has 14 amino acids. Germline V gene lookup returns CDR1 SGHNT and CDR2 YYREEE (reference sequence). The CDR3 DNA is TGTGCCAGCAGCCAAGGGACACGCCAAGAGGCCCAGTACTTC. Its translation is CASSQGTRQEAQYF.

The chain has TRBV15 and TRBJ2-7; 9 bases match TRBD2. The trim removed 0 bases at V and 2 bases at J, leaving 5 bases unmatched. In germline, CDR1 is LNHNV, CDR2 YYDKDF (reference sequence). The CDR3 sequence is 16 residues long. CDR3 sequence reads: CATSREGGGAPYEQYF. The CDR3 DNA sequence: TGTGCCACCAGCAGAGAGGGCGGGGGGGCGCCCTACGAGCAGTACTTC.

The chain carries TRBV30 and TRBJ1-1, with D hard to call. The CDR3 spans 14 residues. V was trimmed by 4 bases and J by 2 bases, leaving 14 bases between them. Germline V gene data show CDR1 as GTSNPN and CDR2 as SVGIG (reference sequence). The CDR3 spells CAWNPFHGNTEAFF. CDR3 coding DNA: TGTGCCTGGAACCCTTTCCACGGTAACACTGAAGCTTTCTTT.

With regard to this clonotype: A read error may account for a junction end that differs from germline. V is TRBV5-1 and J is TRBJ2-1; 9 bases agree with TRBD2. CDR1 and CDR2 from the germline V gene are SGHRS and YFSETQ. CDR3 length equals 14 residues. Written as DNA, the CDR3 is TGTGCCAGCAGTCCGGGACTAGCAGGTAATGAGCAGTTCTTC. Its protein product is CASSPGLAGNEQFF.

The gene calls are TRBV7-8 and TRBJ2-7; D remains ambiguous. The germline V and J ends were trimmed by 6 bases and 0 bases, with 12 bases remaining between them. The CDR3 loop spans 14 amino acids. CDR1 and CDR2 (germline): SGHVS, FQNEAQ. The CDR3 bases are TGTGCCAGCAGTAAGTTCGCGACCTCCTACGAGCAGTACTTC. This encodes CASSKFATSYEQYF.

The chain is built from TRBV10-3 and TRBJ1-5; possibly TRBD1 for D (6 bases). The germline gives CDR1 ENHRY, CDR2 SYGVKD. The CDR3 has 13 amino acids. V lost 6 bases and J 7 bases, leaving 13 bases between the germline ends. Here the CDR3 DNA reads TGTGCCATCAGCGCAGGGGCAGGACAGCCCCAGCATTTT. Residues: CAISAGAGQPQHF.

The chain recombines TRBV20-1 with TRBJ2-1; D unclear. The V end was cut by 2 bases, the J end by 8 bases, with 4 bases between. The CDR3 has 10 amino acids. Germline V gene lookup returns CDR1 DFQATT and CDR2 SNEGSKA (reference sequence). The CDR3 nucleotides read TGCAGTGCTAGACGGGATGAGCAGTTCTTC. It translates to CSARRDEQFF.

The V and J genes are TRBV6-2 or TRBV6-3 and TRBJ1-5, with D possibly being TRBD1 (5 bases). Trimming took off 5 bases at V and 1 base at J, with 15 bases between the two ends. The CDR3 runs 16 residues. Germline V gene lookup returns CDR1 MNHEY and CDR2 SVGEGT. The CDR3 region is CASSPPGERSNQPQHF. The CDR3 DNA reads TGTGCCAGCAGTCCCCCGGGGGAACGGAGCAATCAGCCCCAGCATTTT.

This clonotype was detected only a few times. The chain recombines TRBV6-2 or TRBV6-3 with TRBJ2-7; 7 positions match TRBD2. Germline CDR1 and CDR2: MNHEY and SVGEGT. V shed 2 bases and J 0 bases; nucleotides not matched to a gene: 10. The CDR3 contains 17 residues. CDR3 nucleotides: TGTGCCAGCAGTTACAGGGCTAGCGGACTCCCCTCCTACGAGCAGTACTTC. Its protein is CASSYRASGLPSYEQYF.

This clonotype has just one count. CDR3 in amino acids: CATSRSRGSGANVLTF. DNA for the CDR3: TGTGCCACCAGCCGTTCCAGGGGCTCTGGGGCCAACGTCCTGACTTTC. This rearrangement joins TRBV15 to TRBJ2-6; TRBD1 is a possible D gene (6 bases). V was pared by 5 bases and J by 0 bases, with 11 bases between. The CDR3 has 16 residues. CDR1 is LNHNV and CDR2 is YYDKDF in the germline V gene (reference sequence).

The CDR3 coding sequence is TGTGCCAGCTCACCAGGAGATAGGGAGGGACAGCCCCAGCATTTT. Translating it yields CASSPGDREGQPQHF. The chain is built from TRBV18 and TRBJ1-5; D gene unclear. Germline CDR1 reads KGHSH; CDR2 reads LQKENI. V lost 2 bases to trimming and J lost 7 bases, with 15 bases between them. The CDR3 has 15 amino acids.

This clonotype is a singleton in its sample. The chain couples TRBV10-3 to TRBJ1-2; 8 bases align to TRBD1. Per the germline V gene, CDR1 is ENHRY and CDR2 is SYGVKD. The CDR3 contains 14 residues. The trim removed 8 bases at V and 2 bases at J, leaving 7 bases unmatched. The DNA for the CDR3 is TGTGCCATCGGGCTCAGACAGGGGAACTATGGCTACACCTTC. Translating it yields CAIGLRQGNYGYTF.

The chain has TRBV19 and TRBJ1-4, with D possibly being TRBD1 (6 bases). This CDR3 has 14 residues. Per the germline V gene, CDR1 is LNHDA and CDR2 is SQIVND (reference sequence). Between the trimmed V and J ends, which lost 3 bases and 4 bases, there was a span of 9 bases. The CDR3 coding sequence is TGTGCCAGTAGTATGGGGGCCGTTAATGAAAAACTGTTTTTT. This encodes CASSMGAVNEKLFF.

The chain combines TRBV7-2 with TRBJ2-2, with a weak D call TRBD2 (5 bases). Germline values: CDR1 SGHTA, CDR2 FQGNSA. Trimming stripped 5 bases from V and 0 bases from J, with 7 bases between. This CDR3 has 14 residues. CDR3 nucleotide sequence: TGTGCCAGCAGCCCACTAGCGAACACCGGGGAGCTGTTTTTT. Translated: CASSPLANTGELFF. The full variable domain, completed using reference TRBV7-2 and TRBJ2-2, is GAGVSQSPSNKVTEKGKDVELRCDPISGHTALYWYRQSLGQGLEFLIYFQGNSAPDKSGLPSDRFSAERTGGSVSTLTIQRTQQEDSAVYLCASSPLANTGELFFGEGSRLTVL.

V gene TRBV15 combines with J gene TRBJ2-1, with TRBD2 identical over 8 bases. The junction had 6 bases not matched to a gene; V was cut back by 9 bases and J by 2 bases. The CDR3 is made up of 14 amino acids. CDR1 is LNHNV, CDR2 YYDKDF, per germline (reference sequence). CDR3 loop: CATGAGVTYNEQFF. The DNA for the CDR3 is TGTGCCACAGGAGCGGGGGTTACCTACAATGAGCAGTTCTTC.

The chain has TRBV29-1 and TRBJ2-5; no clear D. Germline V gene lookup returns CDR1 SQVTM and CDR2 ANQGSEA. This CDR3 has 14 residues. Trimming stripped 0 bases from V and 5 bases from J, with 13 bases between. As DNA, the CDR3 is TGCAGCGTTGAAGATACTAAAGTGGGGGAGACCCAGTACTTC. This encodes CSVEDTKVGETQYF.